What follows are 3 T cell receptor beta chains derived from one specimen sequenced in a study of blood T cell repertoires in COVID-19. Clones were read by immunoSEQ multiplex PCR, and TCRdb kept only the in-frame ones, dropping some. In the table there are about 290,000 clones, approximately 90% of which are singletons. Sequencing was done on a sample of peripheral blood. Source of these receptors: a man in his forties or fifties with acute or convalescent COVID-19.

This clone was recorded once. This sequence joins TRBV4-1 and TRBJ2-3; D is ambiguous. The CDR3 spans 13 residues. V was trimmed by 0 bases and J by 3 bases, leaving 4 bases between them. CDR1 is MGHRA, CDR2 YSYEKL, per germline. The CDR3 DNA reads as TGCGCCAGCAGCCAAGAAGAGACAGATACGCAGTATTTT. Its protein product is CASSQEETDTQYF.

This clone was counted only a few times. This chain joins TRBV12-5 and TRBJ2-6, with TRBD1 matching over 7 bases. Trimming took 1 base from V and 2 from J; bases not matched to a gene: 2. The CDR3 has 16 residues. CDR1 is LGHNT and CDR2 is FRNRAP in the germline V gene. The CDR3 loop reads CASGLGGGTGANVLTF. In nucleotides, the CDR3 is TGTGCTAGTGGTTTGGGAGGGGGCACTGGGGCCAACGTCCTGACTTTC.

This rearrangement joins TRBV5-1 to TRBJ2-2; a possible D gene is TRBD1 (5 bases). This CDR3 has 13 residues. Germline-derived CDR1 and CDR2 are SGHRS and YFSETQ. V gave up 5 bases and J gave up 9 bases, with 14 bases separating them. CDR3 DNA: TGCGCCAGCAGTACTTCAGGGTTCAGGGAGCTGTTTTTT. Its translation is CASSTSGFRELFF. The full variable domain, rest sourced from reference TRBV5-1 and TRBJ2-2, is KAGVTQTPRYLIKTRGQQVTLSCSPISGHRSVSWYQQTPGQGLQFLFEYFSETQRNKGNFPGRFSGRQFSNSRSEMNVSTLELGDSALYLCASSTSGFRELFFGEGSRLTVL.